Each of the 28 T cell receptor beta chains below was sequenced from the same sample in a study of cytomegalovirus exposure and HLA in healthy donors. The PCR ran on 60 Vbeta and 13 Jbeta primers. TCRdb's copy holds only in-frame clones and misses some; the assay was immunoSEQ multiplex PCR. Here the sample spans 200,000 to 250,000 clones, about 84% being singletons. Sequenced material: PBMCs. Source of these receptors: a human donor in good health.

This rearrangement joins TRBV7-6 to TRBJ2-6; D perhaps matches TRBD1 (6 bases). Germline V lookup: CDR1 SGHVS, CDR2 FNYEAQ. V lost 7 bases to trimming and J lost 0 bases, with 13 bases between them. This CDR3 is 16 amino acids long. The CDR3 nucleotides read TGTGCCAGCATCAGGACAGCAGTCTCTGGGGCCAACGTCCTGACTTTC. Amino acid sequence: CASIRTAVSGANVLTF.

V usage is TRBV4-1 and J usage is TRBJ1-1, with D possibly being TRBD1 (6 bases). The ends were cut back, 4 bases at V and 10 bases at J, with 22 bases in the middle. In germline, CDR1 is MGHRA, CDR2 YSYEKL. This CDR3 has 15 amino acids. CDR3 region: CASSPHPNSGAGAFF. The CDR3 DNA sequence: TGCGCCAGCAGCCCTCACCCTAATTCAGGGGCGGGAGCTTTCTTT.

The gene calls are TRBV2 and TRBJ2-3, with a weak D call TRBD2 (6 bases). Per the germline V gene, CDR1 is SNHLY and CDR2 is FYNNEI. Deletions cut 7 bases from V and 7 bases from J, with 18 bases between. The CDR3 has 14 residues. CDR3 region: CASIDGSSRYTQYF. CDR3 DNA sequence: TGTGCCAGCATAGACGGGAGCAGTAGGTATACGCAGTATTTT.

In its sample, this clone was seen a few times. The CDR3 loop is CASSQDLSGTSGRGCEQYF. The CDR3 DNA reads TGCGCCAGCAGCCAAGATCTGTCCGGGACTAGCGGGAGGGGGTGCGAGCAGTACTTC. The V call is TRBV4-3, the J call TRBJ2-7; TRBD2 matches at 16 bases. This CDR3 spans 19 amino acids. J lost 6 bases, V lost 0 bases, and 11 bases had no gene match. Germline V gene lookup returns CDR1 LGHNA and CDR2 YSLEER.

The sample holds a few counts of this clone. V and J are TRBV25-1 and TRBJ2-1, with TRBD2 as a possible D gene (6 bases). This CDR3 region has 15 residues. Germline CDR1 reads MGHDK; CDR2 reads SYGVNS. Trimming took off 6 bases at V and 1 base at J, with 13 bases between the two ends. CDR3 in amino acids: CASRAPGTSYNEQFF. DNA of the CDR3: TGTGCCAGCAGGGCCCCCGGGACTTCCTACAATGAGCAGTTCTTC.

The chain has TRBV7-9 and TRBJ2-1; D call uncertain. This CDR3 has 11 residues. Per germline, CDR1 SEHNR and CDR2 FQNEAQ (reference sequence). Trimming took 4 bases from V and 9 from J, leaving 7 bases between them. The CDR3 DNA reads TGTGCCAGCAGCTCCCTTAGTGAGCAGTTCTTC. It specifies CASSSLSEQFF. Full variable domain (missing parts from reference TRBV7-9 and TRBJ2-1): DTGVSQNPRHKITKRGQNVTFRCDPISEHNRLYWYRQTLGQGPEFLTYFQNEAQLEKSRLLSDRFSAERPKGSFSTLEIQRTEQGDSAMYLCASSSLSEQFFGPGTRLTVL.

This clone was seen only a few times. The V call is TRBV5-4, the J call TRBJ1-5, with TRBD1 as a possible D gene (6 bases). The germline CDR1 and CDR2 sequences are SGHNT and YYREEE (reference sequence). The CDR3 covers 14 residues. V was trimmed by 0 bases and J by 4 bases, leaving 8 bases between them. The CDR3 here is CASSLDRANQPQHF. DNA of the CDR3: TGTGCCAGCAGCTTGGACAGGGCTAATCAGCCCCAGCATTTT. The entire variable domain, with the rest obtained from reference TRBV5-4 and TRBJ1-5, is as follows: ETGVTQSPTHLIKTRGQQVTLRCSSQSGHNTVSWYQQALGQGPQFIFQYYREEENGRGNFPPRFSGLQFPNYSSELNVNALELDDSALYLCASSLDRANQPQHFGDGTRLSIL.

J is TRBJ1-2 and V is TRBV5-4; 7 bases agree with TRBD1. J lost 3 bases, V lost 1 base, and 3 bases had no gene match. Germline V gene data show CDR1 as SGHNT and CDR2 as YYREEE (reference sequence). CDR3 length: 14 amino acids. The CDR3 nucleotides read TGTGCCAGCAGCTTGTTGGGGACAGACTATGGCTACACCTTC. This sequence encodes CASSLLGTDYGYTF.

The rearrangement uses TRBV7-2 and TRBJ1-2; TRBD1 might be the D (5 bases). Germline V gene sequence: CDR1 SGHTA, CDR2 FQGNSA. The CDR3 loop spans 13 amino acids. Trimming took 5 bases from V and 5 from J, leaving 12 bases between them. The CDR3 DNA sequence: TGTGCCAGCAGCCCCCTCCAGGGATATGGCTACACCTTC. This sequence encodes CASSPLQGYGYTF. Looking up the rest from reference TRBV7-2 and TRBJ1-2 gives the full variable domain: GAGVSQSPSNKVTEKGKDVELRCDPISGHTALYWYRQSLGQGLEFLIYFQGNSAPDKSGLPSDRFSAERTGGSVSTLTIQRTQQEDSAVYLCASSPLQGYGYTFGSGTRLTVV.

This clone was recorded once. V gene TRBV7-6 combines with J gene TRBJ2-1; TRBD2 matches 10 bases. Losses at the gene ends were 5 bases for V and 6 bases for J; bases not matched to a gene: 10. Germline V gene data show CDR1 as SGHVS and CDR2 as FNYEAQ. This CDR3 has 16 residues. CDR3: CASSPTGLAVLNEQFF. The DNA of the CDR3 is TGTGCCAGCAGCCCAACTGGACTAGCGGTACTCAATGAGCAGTTCTTC.

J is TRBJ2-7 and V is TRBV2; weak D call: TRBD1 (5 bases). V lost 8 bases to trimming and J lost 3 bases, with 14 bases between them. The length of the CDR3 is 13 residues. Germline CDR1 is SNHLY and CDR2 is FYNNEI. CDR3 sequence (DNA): TGTGCCAGCGTTGGAATGGGGCTCTACGAGCAGTACTTC. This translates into CASVGMGLYEQYF.

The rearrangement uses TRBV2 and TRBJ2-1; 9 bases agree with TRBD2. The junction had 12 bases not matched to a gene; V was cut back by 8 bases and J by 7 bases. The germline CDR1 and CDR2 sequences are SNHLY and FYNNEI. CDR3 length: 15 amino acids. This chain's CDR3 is CASGPLAGVGNEQFF. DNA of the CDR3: TGTGCCAGCGGTCCCTTAGCGGGAGTCGGTAATGAGCAGTTCTTC.

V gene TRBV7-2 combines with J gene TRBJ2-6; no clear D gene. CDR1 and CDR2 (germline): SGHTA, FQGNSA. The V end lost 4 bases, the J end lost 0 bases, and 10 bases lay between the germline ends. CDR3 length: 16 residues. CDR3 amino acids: CASSSEVVSGANVLTF. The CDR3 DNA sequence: TGTGCCAGCAGCTCTGAGGTCGTCTCTGGGGCCAACGTCCTGACTTTC.

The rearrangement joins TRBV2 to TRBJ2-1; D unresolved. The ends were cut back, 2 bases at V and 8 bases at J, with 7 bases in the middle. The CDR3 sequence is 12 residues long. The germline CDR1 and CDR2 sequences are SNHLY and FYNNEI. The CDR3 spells CASSEQRYEQFF. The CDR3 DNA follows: TGTGCCAGCAGTGAACAGCGTTATGAGCAGTTCTTC.

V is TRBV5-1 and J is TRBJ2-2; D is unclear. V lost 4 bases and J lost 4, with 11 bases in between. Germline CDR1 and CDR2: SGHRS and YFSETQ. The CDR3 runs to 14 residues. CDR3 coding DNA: TGCGCCAGCAGCGAGGTTCTGAGCACCGGGGAGCTGTTTTTT. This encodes CASSEVLSTGELFF.

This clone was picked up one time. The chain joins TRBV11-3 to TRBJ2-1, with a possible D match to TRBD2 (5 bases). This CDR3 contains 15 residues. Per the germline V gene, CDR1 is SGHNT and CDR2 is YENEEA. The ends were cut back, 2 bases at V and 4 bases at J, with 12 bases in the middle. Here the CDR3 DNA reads TGTGCCAGCAGCTTATACCTTAGCGCGTACAATGAGCAGTTCTTC. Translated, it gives CASSLYLSAYNEQFF.

The CDR3 DNA reads TGCGCCAGCAGCCAAGACACTAGCGGTTTATTCGTAGATACGCAGTATTTT. Amino acid sequence: CASSQDTSGLFVDTQYF. This rearrangement joins TRBV4-3 to TRBJ2-3; 8 bases are shared with TRBD2. The CDR3 runs to 17 residues. CDR1 is LGHNA, CDR2 YSLEER, per germline. The V segment lost 0 bases and the J segment 5 bases; nucleotides outside the gene matches: 10.

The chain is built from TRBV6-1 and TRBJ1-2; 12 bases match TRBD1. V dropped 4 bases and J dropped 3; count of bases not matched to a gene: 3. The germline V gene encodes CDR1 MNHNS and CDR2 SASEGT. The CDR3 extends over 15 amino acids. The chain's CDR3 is CASSAGQGADYGYTF. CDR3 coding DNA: TGTGCCAGCAGTGCGGGACAGGGGGCTGACTATGGCTACACCTTC.

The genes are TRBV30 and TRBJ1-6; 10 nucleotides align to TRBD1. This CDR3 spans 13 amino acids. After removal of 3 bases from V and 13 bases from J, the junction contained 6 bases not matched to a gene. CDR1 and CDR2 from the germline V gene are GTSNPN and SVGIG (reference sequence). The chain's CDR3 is CAWRGQGLAPLHF. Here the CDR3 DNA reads TGTGCCTGGAGGGGACAGGGGCTTGCCCCCCTCCACTTT.

The CDR3 spells CASSPGTEFAYTF. The CDR3, as DNA: TGTGCCAGCAGCCCCGGGACTGAGTTTGCCTACACCTTC. The chain links TRBV5-6 to TRBJ1-2; a weak D match, TRBD1 (5 bases). V lost 4 bases and J lost 10, with 17 bases in between. This CDR3 contains 13 residues. Germline V gives CDR1 SGHDT, CDR2 YYEEEE.

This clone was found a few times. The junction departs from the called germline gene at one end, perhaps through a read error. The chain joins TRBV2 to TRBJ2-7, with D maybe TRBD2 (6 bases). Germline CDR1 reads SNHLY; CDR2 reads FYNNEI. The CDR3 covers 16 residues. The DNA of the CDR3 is TGTGCCAGCAGGGAAGCGGAGGGTCTTTTTGGCTACGAGCAGTACTTC. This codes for CASREAEGLFGYEQYF. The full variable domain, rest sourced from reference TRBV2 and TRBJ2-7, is EPEVTQTPSHQVTQMGQEVILRCVPISNHLYFYWYRQILGQKVEFLVSFYNNEISEKSEIFDDQFSVERPDGSNFTLKIRSTKLEDSAMYFCASREAEGLFGYEQYFGPGTRLTVT.

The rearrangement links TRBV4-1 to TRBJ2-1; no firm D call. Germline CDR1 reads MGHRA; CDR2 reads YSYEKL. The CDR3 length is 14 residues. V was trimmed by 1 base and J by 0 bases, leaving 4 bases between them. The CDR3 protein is CASSQVASYNEQFF. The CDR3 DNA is TGCGCCAGCAGCCAAGTGGCCTCCTACAATGAGCAGTTCTTC.

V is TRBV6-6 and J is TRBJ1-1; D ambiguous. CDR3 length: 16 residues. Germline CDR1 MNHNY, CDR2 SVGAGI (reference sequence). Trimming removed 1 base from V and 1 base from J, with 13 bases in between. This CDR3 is CASSYFSAGKNTEAFF. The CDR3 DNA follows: TGTGCCAGCAGTTACTTCTCGGCAGGCAAGAACACTGAAGCTTTCTTT.

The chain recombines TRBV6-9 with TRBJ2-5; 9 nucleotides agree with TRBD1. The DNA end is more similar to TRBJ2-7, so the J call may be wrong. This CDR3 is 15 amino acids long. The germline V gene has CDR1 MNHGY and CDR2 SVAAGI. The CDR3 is CASKGRDRVPYEQYF. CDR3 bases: TGTGCCAGCAAGGGGCGGGACAGGGTCCCCTACGAGCAGTACTTC.

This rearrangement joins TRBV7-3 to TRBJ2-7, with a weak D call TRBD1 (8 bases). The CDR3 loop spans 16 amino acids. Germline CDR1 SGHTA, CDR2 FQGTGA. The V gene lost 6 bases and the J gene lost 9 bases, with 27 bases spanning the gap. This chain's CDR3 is CASSPGGGSGSAGQYF. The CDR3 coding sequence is TGTGCCAGCAGTCCAGGGGGCGGGAGTGGCTCGGCCGGGCAGTACTTC.

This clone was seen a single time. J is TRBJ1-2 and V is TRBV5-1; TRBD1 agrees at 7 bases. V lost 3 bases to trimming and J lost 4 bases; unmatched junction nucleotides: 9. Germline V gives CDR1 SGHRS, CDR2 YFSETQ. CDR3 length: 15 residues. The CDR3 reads CASSSQTGWGYGYTF. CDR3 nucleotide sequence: TGCGCCAGCAGCTCCCAGACAGGGTGGGGCTATGGCTACACCTTC.

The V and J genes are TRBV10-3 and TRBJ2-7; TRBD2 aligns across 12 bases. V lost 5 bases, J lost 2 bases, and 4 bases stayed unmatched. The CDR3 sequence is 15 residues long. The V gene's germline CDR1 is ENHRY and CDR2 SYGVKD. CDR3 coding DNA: TGTGCCATCAGTTCACTAGCGGGAGGACCCTACGAGCAGTACTTC. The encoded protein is CAISSLAGGPYEQYF.

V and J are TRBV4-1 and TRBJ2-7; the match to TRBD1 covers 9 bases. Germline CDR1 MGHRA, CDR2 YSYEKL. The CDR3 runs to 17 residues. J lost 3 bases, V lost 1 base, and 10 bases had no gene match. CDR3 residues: CASSQVTLDRGLYEQYF. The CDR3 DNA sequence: TGCGCCAGCAGCCAAGTAACTTTGGACAGGGGACTCTACGAGCAGTACTTC.